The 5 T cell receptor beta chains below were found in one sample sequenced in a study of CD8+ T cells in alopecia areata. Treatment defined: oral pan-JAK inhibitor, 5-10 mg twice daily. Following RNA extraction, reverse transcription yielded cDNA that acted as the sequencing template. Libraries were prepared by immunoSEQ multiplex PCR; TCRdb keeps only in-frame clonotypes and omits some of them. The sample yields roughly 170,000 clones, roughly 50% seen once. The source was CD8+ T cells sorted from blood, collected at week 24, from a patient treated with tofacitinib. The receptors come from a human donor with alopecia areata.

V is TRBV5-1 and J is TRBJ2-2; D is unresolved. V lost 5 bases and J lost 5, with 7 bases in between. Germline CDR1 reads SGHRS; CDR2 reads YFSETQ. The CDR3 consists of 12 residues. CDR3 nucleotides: TGCGCCAGCAGTGGTGAGACCGGGGAGCTGTTTTTT. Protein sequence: CASSGETGELFF.

The CDR3 protein is CASVGTNSYEQYF. Here the CDR3 DNA reads TGTGCCAGCGTGGGTACAAACTCCTACGAGCAGTACTTC. The chain uses TRBV28 and TRBJ2-7; D is undetermined. Germline V gene data show CDR1 as MDHEN and CDR2 as SYDVKM. V gave up 8 bases and J gave up 0 bases, with 11 bases separating them. The length of the CDR3 is 13 residues.

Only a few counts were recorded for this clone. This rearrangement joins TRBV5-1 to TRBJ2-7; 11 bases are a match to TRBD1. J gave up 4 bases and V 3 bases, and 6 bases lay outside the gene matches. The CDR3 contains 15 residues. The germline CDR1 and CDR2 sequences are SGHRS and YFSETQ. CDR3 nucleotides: TGCGCCAGCAGCTCCCGGGACAGGGGGGAGTACGAGCAGTACTTC. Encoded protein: CASSSRDRGEYEQYF. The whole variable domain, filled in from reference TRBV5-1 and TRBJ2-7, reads KAGVTQTPRYLIKTRGQQVTLSCSPISGHRSVSWYQQTPGQGLQFLFEYFSETQRNKGNFPGRFSGRQFSNSRSEMNVSTLELGDSALYLCASSSRDRGEYEQYFGPGTRLTVT.

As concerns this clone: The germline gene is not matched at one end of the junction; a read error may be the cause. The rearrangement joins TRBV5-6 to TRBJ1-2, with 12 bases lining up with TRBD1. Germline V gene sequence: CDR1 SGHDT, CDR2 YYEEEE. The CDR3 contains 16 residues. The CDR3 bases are TGTGCCAGCAGTTCCGGGACAGGGGGCGCGTGGTATGGCCACACCTTC. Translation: CASSSGTGGAWYGHTF. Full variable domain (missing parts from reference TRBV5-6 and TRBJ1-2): DAGVTQSPTHLIKTRGQQVTLRCSPKSGHDTVSWYQQALGQGPQFIFQYYEEEERQRGNFPDRFSGHQFPNYSSELNVNALLLGDSALYLCASSSGTGGAWYGHTFGSGTRLTVV.

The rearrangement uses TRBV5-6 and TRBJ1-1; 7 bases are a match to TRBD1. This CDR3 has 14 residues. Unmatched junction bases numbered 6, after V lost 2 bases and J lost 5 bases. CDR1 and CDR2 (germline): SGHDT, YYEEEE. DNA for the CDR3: TGTGCCAGCAGCTTCCCGACAGGGAGGACTGAAGCTTTCTTT. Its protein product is CASSFPTGRTEAFF.